This TCR beta chain was documented in a study of blood T cell repertoires in COVID-19. Study information: Spain, Italy and the United States supplied samples that represented acute and convalescent COVID-19. T cells, B-cell-depleted T cells, or PBMCs supplied cDNA or gDNA.

The CDR3 is 15 amino acids. Germline V gene sequence: CDR1 SGDLS, CDR2 YYNGEE. With 3 bases clipped from V and 4 bases from J, the junction kept 1 base outside the gene matches. In the authors' methods: Amplified reference gene primers provided the basis for estimating nucleated cell counts. Here immunoSEQ multiplex PCR was the method, and the copy in TCRdb shows in-frame clones only, minus some. That table is the source of V, J and clone size, and D and trimming were worked out from the DNA. The data show around 200,000 clones, around nine tenths seen once. Sequencing used peripheral blood. This sequence was found in a man younger than 35 with active or convalescent COVID-19. The chain has TRBV9 and TRBJ2-7; 16 bases are a match to TRBD2. CDR3 residues: CASSEGLAGGYEQYF. The CDR3 bases are TGTGCCAGCAGCGAGGGACTAGCGGGAGGGTACGAGCAGTACTTC.